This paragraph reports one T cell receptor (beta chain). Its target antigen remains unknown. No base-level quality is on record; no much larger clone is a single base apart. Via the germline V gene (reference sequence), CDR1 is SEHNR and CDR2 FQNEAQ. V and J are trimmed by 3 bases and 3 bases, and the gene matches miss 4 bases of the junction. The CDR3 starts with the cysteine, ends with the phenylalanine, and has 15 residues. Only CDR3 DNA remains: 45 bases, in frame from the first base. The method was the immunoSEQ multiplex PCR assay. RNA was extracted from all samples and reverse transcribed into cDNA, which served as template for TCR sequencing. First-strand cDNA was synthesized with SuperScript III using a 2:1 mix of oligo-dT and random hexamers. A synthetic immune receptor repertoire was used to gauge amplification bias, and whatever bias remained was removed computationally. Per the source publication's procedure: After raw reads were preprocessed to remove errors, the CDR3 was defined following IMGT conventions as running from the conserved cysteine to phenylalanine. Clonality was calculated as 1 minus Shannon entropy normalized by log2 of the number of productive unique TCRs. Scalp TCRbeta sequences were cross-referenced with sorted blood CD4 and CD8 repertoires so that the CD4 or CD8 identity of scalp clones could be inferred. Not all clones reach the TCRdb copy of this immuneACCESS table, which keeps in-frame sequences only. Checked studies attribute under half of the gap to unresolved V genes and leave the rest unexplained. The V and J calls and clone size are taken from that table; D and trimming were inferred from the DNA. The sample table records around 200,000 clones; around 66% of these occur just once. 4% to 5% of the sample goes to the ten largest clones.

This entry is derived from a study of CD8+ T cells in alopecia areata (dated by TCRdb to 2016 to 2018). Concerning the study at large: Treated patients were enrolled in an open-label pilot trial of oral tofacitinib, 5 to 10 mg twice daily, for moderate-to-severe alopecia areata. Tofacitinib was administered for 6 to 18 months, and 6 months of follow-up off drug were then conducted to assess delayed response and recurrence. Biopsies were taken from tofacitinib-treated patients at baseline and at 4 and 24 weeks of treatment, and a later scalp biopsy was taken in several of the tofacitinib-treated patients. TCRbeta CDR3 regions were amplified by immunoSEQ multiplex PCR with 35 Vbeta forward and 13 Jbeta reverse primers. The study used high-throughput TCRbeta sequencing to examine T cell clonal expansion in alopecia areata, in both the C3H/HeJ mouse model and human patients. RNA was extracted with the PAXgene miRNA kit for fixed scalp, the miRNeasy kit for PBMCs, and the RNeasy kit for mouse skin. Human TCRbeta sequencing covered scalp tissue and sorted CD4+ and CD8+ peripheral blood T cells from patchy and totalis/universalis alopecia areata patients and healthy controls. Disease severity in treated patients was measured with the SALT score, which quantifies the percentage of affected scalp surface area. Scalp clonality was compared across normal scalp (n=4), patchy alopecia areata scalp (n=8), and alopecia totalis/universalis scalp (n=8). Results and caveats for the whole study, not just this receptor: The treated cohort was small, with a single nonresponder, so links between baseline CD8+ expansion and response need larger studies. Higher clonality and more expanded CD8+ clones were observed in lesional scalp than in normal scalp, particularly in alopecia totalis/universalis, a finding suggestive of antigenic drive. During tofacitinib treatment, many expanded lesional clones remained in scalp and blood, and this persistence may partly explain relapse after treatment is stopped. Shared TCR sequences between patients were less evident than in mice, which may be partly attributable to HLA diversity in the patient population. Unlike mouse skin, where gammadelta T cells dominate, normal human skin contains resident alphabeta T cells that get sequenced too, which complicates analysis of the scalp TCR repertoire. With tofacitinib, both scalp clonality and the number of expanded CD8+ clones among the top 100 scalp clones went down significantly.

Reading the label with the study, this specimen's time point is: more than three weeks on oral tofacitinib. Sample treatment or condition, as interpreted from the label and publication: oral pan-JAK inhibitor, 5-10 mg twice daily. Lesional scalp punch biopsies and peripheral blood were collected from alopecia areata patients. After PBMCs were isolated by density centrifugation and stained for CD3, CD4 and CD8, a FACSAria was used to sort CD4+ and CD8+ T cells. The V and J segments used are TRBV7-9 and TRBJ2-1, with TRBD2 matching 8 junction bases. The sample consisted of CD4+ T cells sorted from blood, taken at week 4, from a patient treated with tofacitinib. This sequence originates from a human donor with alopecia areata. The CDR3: CASSFVRGVYNEQFF. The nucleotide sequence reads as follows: TGTGCCAGCAGCTTTGTGCGGGGGGTCTACAATGAGCAGTTCTTC. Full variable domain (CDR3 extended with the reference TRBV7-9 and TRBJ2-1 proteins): DTGVSQNPRHKITKRGQNVTFRCDPISEHNRLYWYRQTLGQGPEFLTYFQNEAQLEKSRLLSDRFSAERPKGSFSTLEIQRTEQGDSAMYLCASSFVRGVYNEQFFGPGTRLTVL.